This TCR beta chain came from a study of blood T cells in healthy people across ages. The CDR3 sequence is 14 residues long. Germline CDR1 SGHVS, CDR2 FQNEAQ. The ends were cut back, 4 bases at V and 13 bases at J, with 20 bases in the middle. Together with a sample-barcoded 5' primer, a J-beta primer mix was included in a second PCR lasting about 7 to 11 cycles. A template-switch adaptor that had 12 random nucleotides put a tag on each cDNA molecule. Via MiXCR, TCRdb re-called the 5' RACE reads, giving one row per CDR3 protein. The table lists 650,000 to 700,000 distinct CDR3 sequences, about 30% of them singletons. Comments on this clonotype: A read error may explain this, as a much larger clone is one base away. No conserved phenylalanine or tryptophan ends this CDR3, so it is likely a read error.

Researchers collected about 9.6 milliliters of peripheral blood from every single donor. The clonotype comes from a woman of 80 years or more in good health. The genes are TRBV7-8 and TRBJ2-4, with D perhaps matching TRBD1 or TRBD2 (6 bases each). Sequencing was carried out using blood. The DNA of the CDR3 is TGTGCCAGCAGCTCCCTACAGGGAAATCGGGAGCAGTACTGC. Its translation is CASSSLQGNREQYC.